This passage covers 32 T cell receptor beta chains from one sample sequenced in a study of T cell repertoires in ileal Crohn's disease. Here immunoSEQ multiplex PCR was the method, and the copy in TCRdb shows in-frame clones only, minus some. The sample contains roughly 5,000 clones, 87% of which appear only once. Sequencing was done on a sample of ileal tissue. All receptors derive from an adult with Crohn's disease.

V and J are TRBV7-3 and TRBJ1-1; D is uncertain. The CDR3 extends over 15 amino acids. V was pared by 0 bases and J by 3 bases, with 11 bases between. From germline, CDR1 is SGHTA and CDR2 FQGTGA. The CDR3 nucleotides read TGTGCCAGCAGCTTAACGTGGCGGCTTGACACTGAAGCTTTCTTT. Protein sequence: CASSLTWRLDTEAFF.

This clone has just a few counts. The CDR3 loop is CAWRRPGKAEAFF. The CDR3 DNA is TGTGCCTGGAGAAGACCGGGAAAGGCTGAAGCTTTCTTT. The J gene is TRBJ1-1, the V gene TRBV30; no firm D call. V lost 3 bases and J 6 bases, leaving 14 bases between the germline ends. The CDR3 consists of 13 residues. Germline CDR1 and CDR2: GTSNPN and SVGIG (reference sequence).

The chain employs TRBV5-6 and TRBJ1-2; D unresolved. This CDR3 contains 13 residues. Trimming removed 4 bases from V and 4 bases from J, with 11 bases in between. Germline CDR1 is SGHDT and CDR2 is YYEEEE. The CDR3 here is CASSPVNSYGYTF. In DNA form, the CDR3 reads TGTGCCAGCAGCCCCGTAAACTCCTATGGCTACACCTTC.

This chain connects TRBV11-1 to TRBJ1-1; D is ambiguous. The CDR3 runs 17 residues. With 6 bases removed from V and 0 bases from J, the gap between germline ends came to 20 bases. CDR1 SGHAT and CDR2 FQDESV come from the germline V gene (reference sequence). The CDR3 DNA is TGTGCCAGCAGGAAACAGCTTCTATCTGGTCTGAACACTGAAGCTTTCTTT. Translation gives CASRKQLLSGLNTEAFF.

V usage is TRBV27 and J usage is TRBJ1-5; 12 nucleotides match TRBD1. Trimming removed 6 bases from V and 7 bases from J; junction bases left unmatched: 7. CDR1 is MNHEY and CDR2 is SMNVEV in the germline V gene (reference sequence). The length of the CDR3 is 15 residues. The CDR3 reads CASRYSGTGGQPQHF. Written as DNA, the CDR3 is TGTGCCAGCAGATACTCCGGGACAGGGGGCCAGCCCCAGCATTTT.

The chain uses TRBV21-1 and TRBJ1-1. TRBV21-1 is deemed a pseudogene. The CDR3 runs 13 residues. DNA for the CDR3: TGTGCCCGCCCCCCGGGGATGAACACTGAAGCTTTCTTT. The encoded protein is CARPPGMNTEAFF.

The rearrangement uses TRBV7-2 and TRBJ1-3; a weak D match, TRBD1 (6 bases). This CDR3 region has 15 residues. V was shortened by 2 bases and J by 2 bases, with 10 bases between the two germline ends. Germline V gene lookup returns CDR1 SGHTA and CDR2 FQGNSA. CDR3 protein: CASSLRGGTGNTIYF. The CDR3 coding sequence is TGTGCCAGCAGCTTACGCGGGGGCACTGGAAACACCATATATTTT.

The chain uses TRBV4-1 and TRBJ1-1, with D possibly matching TRBD1 (6 bases). In germline, CDR1 is MGHRA, CDR2 YSYEKL. The germline V and J ends were trimmed by 3 bases and 2 bases, with 16 bases remaining between them. The CDR3 totals 16 residues. The CDR3 loop is CASSQATGTANTEAFF. CDR3 DNA sequence: TGCGCCAGCAGCCAGGCAACAGGGACGGCCAACACTGAAGCTTTCTTT.

The V call is TRBV19, the J call TRBJ2-3; 14 bases map to TRBD2. Germline trimming cut 6 bases from V and 5 bases from J; bases unmatched to any gene: 4. Germline-derived CDR1 and CDR2 are LNHDA and SQIVND (reference sequence). The CDR3 length is 15 residues. The CDR3 sequence is CASSRTSGRIDTQYF. Written as DNA, the CDR3 is TGTGCCAGTAGCCGGACTAGCGGGAGGATAGATACGCAGTATTTT.

This chain connects TRBV19 to TRBJ1-5; D might be TRBD1 (5 bases). The germline gives CDR1 LNHDA, CDR2 SQIVND (reference sequence). The V end lost 3 bases, the J end lost 4 bases, and 13 bases lay between the germline ends. The CDR3 is made up of 15 amino acids. The DNA of the CDR3 is TGTGCCAGTAGTATTAGTGGGCAGGGTAATCAGCCCCAGCATTTT. Translating gives CASSISGQGNQPQHF.

This clone showed up just once. V is TRBV28 and J is TRBJ1-6; 8 nucleotides match TRBD1. Germline-derived CDR1 and CDR2 are MDHEN and SYDVKM. The CDR3 has 13 amino acids. With V trimmed by 10 bases and J by 7 bases, 6 bases remained unmatched. The CDR3 loop is CATRTGINSPLHF. The CDR3 bases are TGTGCCACCCGGACAGGGATCAATTCACCCCTCCACTTT.

The chain carries TRBV7-9 and TRBJ1-1; a weak D match, TRBD1 (6 bases). Per the germline V gene, CDR1 is SEHNR and CDR2 is FQNEAQ (reference sequence). The CDR3 runs to 15 residues. Trimming cost V 4 bases and J 5 bases, with 17 bases left between them. The CDR3 loop reads CASSYSGGAGTEAFF. CDR3 DNA sequence: TGTGCCAGCAGCTACAGTGGGGGCGCGGGTACTGAAGCTTTCTTT.

The chain is built from TRBV9 and TRBJ2-5; 9 nucleotides align to TRBD2. The length of the CDR3 is 15 residues. V shed 1 base, J shed 2 bases, and the junction held 3 bases outside the gene matches. The germline V gene has CDR1 SGDLS and CDR2 YYNGEE. This CDR3 is CASSVSSGAQETQYF. CDR3 nucleotide sequence: TGTGCCAGCAGCGTATCTAGCGGGGCACAAGAGACCCAGTACTTC.

The CDR3 DNA reads TGTGCCAGCAGCTTCTGGGGTCGGGGGGGCACAGATACGCAGTATTTT. Amino acids: CASSFWGRGGTDTQYF. This rearrangement joins TRBV7-2 to TRBJ2-3, with 7 bases fitting TRBD2. Germline CDR1 SGHTA, CDR2 FQGNSA. The CDR3 has 16 residues. J lost 1 base, V lost 3 bases, and 7 bases had no gene match.

V gene TRBV5-6 combines with J gene TRBJ1-1; possible D gene TRBD1, 6 bases. CDR3 length: 12 residues. Germline values: CDR1 SGHDT, CDR2 YYEEEE. V was pared by 3 bases and J by 10 bases, with 13 bases between. Here the CDR3 DNA reads TGTGCCAGCAGCTGGTCAGGGGATGGAGCTTTCTTT. Translating it yields CASSWSGDGAFF.

CDR3 nucleotides: TGTGCCAGCAGTTTACTTAGGACAGGGGGCGAGCAGTTCTTC. Translating it yields CASSLLRTGGEQFF. The chain has TRBV28 and TRBJ2-1, with 11 bases aligning to TRBD1. J lost 10 bases, V lost 2 bases, and 4 bases had no gene match. CDR1 and CDR2 (germline): MDHEN, SYDVKM. The CDR3 has 14 residues. Full variable domain (outside the CDR3, taken from reference TRBV28 and TRBJ2-1): DVKVTQSSRYLVKRTGEKVFLECVQDMDHENMFWYRQDPGLGLRLIYFSYDVKMKEKGDIPEGYSVSREKKERFSLILESASTNQTSMYLCASSLLRTGGEQFFGPGTRLTVL.

The chain joins TRBV7-6 to TRBJ1-3, with 8 bases lining up with TRBD1. CDR1 SGHVS and CDR2 FNYEAQ come from the germline V gene. Trimming at V came to 5 bases and at J to 1 base, leaving 7 bases not matched to a gene. CDR3 length: 16 residues. The CDR3 loop is CASSPTGGSSGNTIYF. In DNA form, the CDR3 reads TGTGCCAGCAGCCCAACAGGGGGGAGTTCTGGAAACACCATATATTTT.

The chain combines TRBV9 with TRBJ2-1, with 8 bases matching TRBD2. Germline trimming cut 0 bases from V and 4 bases from J; bases unmatched to any gene: 3. This CDR3 spans 15 amino acids. Looked up from germline, CDR1 is SGDLS and CDR2 is YYNGEE. The CDR3, as DNA: TGTGCCAGCAGCGTAGCTTCGGGGGGGTACAATGAGCAGTTCTTC. Translated, it gives CASSVASGGYNEQFF.

The chain links TRBV5-1 to TRBJ2-7, with D tentatively TRBD1 (6 bases). V was clipped by 4 bases and J by 0 bases, with 14 bases between them. This CDR3 contains 15 residues. The germline V gene encodes CDR1 SGHRS and CDR2 YFSETQ. In nucleotides, the CDR3 is TGCGCCAGCAGCCGTGGACAGCAATTCTCCTACGAGCAGTACTTC. Translated: CASSRGQQFSYEQYF.

This chain uses TRBV30 with TRBJ1-2; TRBD1 agrees at 11 bases. CDR3 length equals 15 residues. Germline assignment: CDR1 GTSNPN and CDR2 SVGIG (reference sequence). The trim removed 0 bases at V and 8 bases at J, leaving 8 bases unmatched. The DNA for the CDR3 is TGTGCCTGGAGTGTAGGCGGACAGGGGGCAAGAGGCTACACCTTC. This sequence encodes CAWSVGGQGARGYTF. The full variable domain, its missing parts supplied by reference TRBV30 and TRBJ1-2, is SQTIHQWPATLVQPVGSPLSLECTVEGTSNPNLYWYRQAAGRGLQLLFYSVGIGQISSEVPQNLSASRPQDRQFILSSKKLLLSDSGFYLCAWSVGGQGARGYTFGSGTRLTVV.

The chain is built from TRBV5-5 and TRBJ2-3; TRBD2 matches 14 bases. In germline, CDR1 is SGHKS, CDR2 YYEKEE (reference sequence). The ends lost 3 bases at V and 15 bases at J; junction bases unmatched: 18. CDR3 length: 17 residues. The CDR3 sequence is CASSSSRGLAGESALYF. As DNA, the CDR3 is TGTGCCAGCAGCTCGTCCCGGGGACTAGCGGGGGAATCCGCACTTTATTTT.

The chain has TRBV21-1 and TRBJ2-4; whether TRBD1, the table's D call, matches the DNA was not checked. TRBV21-1 is described as a pseudogene. This CDR3 comprises 19 residues. CDR3 in DNA: TGTGCCAGCAGCATCTACGGGGGCGAACAGGGGGCTGCCAAAAACATTCAGTACTTC. Encoded protein: CASSIYGGEQGAAKNIQYF.

The chain combines TRBV7-6 with TRBJ2-1, with a weak D call TRBD2 (6 bases). In germline, CDR1 is SGHVS, CDR2 FNYEAQ. The CDR3 totals 14 residues. Trimming took 5 bases from V and 7 from J, leaving 15 bases between them. DNA for the CDR3: TGTGCCAGCAGCGTTGGCGGGGCGGGTAATGAGCAGTTCTTC. Translated: CASSVGGAGNEQFF.

This clone was seen only once. The chain carries TRBV19 and TRBJ1-5, with 11 bases that match TRBD1. Germline assignment: CDR1 LNHDA and CDR2 SQIVND (reference sequence). The CDR3 is made up of 14 amino acids. V dropped 7 bases and J dropped 2; count of bases not matched to a gene: 1. The CDR3 sequence: CASTGQGGNQPQHF. For the CDR3, the DNA is TGTGCCAGTACGGGACAGGGGGGCAATCAGCCCCAGCATTTT.

This clone was seen a single time. The chain couples TRBV5-1 to TRBJ2-1; D ambiguous. V was pared by 5 bases and J by 0 bases, with 12 bases between. The CDR3 is 15 amino acids. Germline CDR1 reads SGHRS; CDR2 reads YFSETQ. The chain's CDR3 is CASRKAGSSYNEQFF. As DNA, the CDR3 is TGCGCCAGCAGGAAGGCAGGTAGCTCCTACAATGAGCAGTTCTTC.

V usage is TRBV28 and J usage is TRBJ2-1; D possibly corresponds to TRBD1 (6 bases). The CDR3 sequence is 17 residues long. Germline V CDR1 and CDR2: MDHEN, SYDVKM. V lost 6 bases to trimming and J lost 2 bases, with 20 bases between them. This CDR3 is CASSRAQGQATYNEQFF. In DNA, the CDR3 is TGTGCCAGCAGCCGCGCGCAGGGACAAGCGACCTACAATGAGCAGTTCTTC.

The chain combines TRBV10-3 with TRBJ2-1, with D possibly matching TRBD1 (6 bases). Germline-derived CDR1 and CDR2 are ENHRY and SYGVKD. Trimming took off 0 bases at V and 0 bases at J, with 9 bases between the two ends. This CDR3 is built from 16 residues. The CDR3 reads CAISESGDTSYNEQFF. The CDR3 DNA reads as TGTGCCATCAGTGAGTCCGGGGACACCTCCTACAATGAGCAGTTCTTC.

This clone appeared once. V and J are TRBV15 and TRBJ2-3, with 8 bases identical to TRBD2. CDR1 and CDR2 from the germline V gene are LNHNV and YYDKDF (reference sequence). V gave up 5 bases and J gave up 5 bases; unmatched junction bases: 9. CDR3 size: 15 residues. The CDR3 spells CATSDTGGHRDTQYF. The CDR3 DNA reads TGTGCCACCAGCGATACGGGGGGGCACAGAGATACGCAGTATTTT.

J is TRBJ2-3 and V is TRBV7-8, with 9 bases identical to TRBD2. There are 15 residues in the CDR3. Germline V gene lookup returns CDR1 SGHVS and CDR2 FQNEAQ. Losses at the gene ends were 5 bases for V and 8 bases for J; bases not matched to a gene: 11. Here the CDR3 DNA reads TGTGCCAGCAGCCGGACGGCGGGGGGGCTGGTTACGCAGTATTTT. Encoded protein: CASSRTAGGLVTQYF.

The V call is TRBV7-9, the J call TRBJ2-1; 16 bases agree with TRBD2. The ends lost 5 bases at V and 0 bases at J; junction bases unmatched: 7. The CDR3 has 19 residues. Germline CDR1 is SEHNR and CDR2 is FQNEAQ (reference sequence). CDR3 residues: CASSPGGLAGGSSYNEQFF. CDR3 nucleotides: TGTGCCAGCAGCCCTGGGGGACTAGCGGGGGGGAGCTCCTACAATGAGCAGTTCTTC.

The rearrangement links TRBV28 to TRBJ1-4, with a tentative D call TRBD1 (6 bases). Germline V gene data show CDR1 as MDHEN and CDR2 as SYDVKM. CDR3 length equals 18 residues. With 2 bases removed from V and 7 bases from J, the gap between germline ends came to 23 bases. CDR3 sequence (DNA): TGTGCCAGCAGTTTAGGTCCTGGGGGGGGGCTGGTCGGTGAAAAACTGTTTTTT. Amino acid sequence: CASSLGPGGGLVGEKLFF.

J is TRBJ2-1 and V is TRBV27; 7 bases match TRBD1. The junction had 6 bases not matched to a gene; V was cut back by 4 bases and J by 3 bases. The CDR3 runs to 15 residues. The germline V gene has CDR1 MNHEY and CDR2 SMNVEV (reference sequence). The CDR3 is CASSSSRDSYNEQFF. In nucleotides, the CDR3 is TGTGCCAGCAGTTCATCCCGGGACAGCTACAATGAGCAGTTCTTC.